This TCR beta chain is from a study of cytomegalovirus exposure and HLA in healthy donors. Trimming cost V 1 base and J 8 bases, with 9 bases left between them. In germline, CDR1 is SGHVS, CDR2 FQNEAQ. This CDR3 comprises 13 residues. PCR was performed using 60 Vbeta and 13 Jbeta primers. The table came from immunoSEQ multiplex PCR; TCRdb's copy has only in-frame clones and leaves some out. The data contain some 150,000 clones, about three quarters of them singletons. Study-level results: When analyzed later, a missense DCLRE1C variant was found to be linked to TCR beta V- and J-gene trimming.

Points on this clone: What it binds is not known.

Material: PBMCs. The sequence derives from a man aged 40-49 years in good health and CMV-seropositive. The genes are TRBV7-8 and TRBJ2-1; maybe TRBD1 (6 bases). The CDR3 protein is CASSLVGAYEQFF. CDR3 nucleotides: TGTGCCAGCAGCTTAGTGGGGGCCTATGAGCAGTTCTTC. Drawing the rest from reference TRBV7-8 and TRBJ2-1, the complete variable domain is GAGVSQSPRYKVAKRGQDVALRCDPISGHVSLFWYQQALGQGPEFLTYFQNEAQLDKSGLPSDRFFAERPEGSVSTLKIQRTQQEDSAVYLCASSLVGAYEQFFGPGTRLTVL.